These 27 T cell receptor beta chains originate from one sample sequenced in a study of blood T cell repertoires in COVID-19. The method was immunoSEQ multiplex PCR; TCRdb's version includes in-frame clones alone and lacks a portion of them. The sample consists of approximately 290,000 clones, 75% to 90% of them appearing once. Sequencing was performed on peripheral blood. These TCRs come from a young man with acute or convalescent COVID-19.

The V call is TRBV27, the J call TRBJ1-6, with 7 bases identical to TRBD1. This CDR3 has 14 residues. Germline loops: CDR1 MNHEY, CDR2 SMNVEV (reference sequence). V trimming: 5 bases; J trimming: 8 bases; junction bases outside the gene matches: 6. CDR3 DNA: TGTGCCAGCAGTCGGACAGGACCTTATTCACCCCTCCACTTT. Amino acid sequence: CASSRTGPYSPLHF.

The rearrangement links TRBV5-4 to TRBJ2-7; D unclear. The CDR3 consists of 15 residues. In germline, CDR1 is SGHNT, CDR2 YYREEE (reference sequence). The V gene lost 0 bases and the J gene lost 0 bases, with 10 bases spanning the gap. CDR3 loop: CASSLGPVSSYEQYF. In DNA, the CDR3 is TGTGCCAGCAGCTTGGGCCCGGTAAGCTCCTACGAGCAGTACTTC. Together with reference TRBV5-4 and TRBJ2-7, the CDR3 gives the full variable domain: ETGVTQSPTHLIKTRGQQVTLRCSSQSGHNTVSWYQQALGQGPQFIFQYYREEENGRGNFPPRFSGLQFPNYSSELNVNALELDDSALYLCASSLGPVSSYEQYFGPGTRLTVT.

This clone was observed once. This chain links TRBV6-1 with TRBJ2-7; D remains unclear. The CDR3 extends over 15 amino acids. CDR1 is MNHNS and CDR2 is SASEGT in the germline V gene. V lost 1 base, J lost 0 bases, and 10 bases lay in between. CDR3 nucleotide sequence: TGTGCCAGCAGTGAAGATCCCAGGCTCTCCTACGAGCAGTACTTC. Its protein is CASSEDPRLSYEQYF.

V gene TRBV4-1 combines with J gene TRBJ1-2; weak D call: TRBD1 (6 bases). CDR3 size: 14 residues. Trimming removed 1 base from V and 4 bases from J, with 10 bases in between. Germline CDR1 is MGHRA and CDR2 is YSYEKL. The CDR3: CASSQGTAFYGYTF. The CDR3 region has the DNA TGCGCCAGCAGCCAAGGGACAGCTTTCTATGGCTACACCTTC.

The V call is TRBV7-9, the J call TRBJ1-4; 9 nucleotides match TRBD1. The trim removed 5 bases at V and 5 bases at J, leaving 6 bases unmatched. Germline values: CDR1 SEHNR, CDR2 FQNEAQ (reference sequence). The CDR3 extends over 15 amino acids. Here the CDR3 reads CASSHWTGVNEKLFF. In nucleotides, the CDR3 is TGTGCCAGCAGCCACTGGACAGGGGTGAATGAAAAACTGTTTTTT.

The V and J genes are TRBV6-5 and TRBJ1-1; D not resolved. CDR1 and CDR2 (germline): MNHEY, SVGAGI. Trimming removed 7 bases from V and 0 bases from J, with 9 bases in between. CDR3 length: 13 amino acids. For the CDR3, the DNA is TGTGCCAGCACGGGAGTCATGAACACTGAAGCTTTCTTT. Translation: CASTGVMNTEAFF.

The chain links TRBV7-9 to TRBJ2-7, with a weak D call TRBD2 (7 bases). The CDR3 sequence is 16 residues long. Germline assignment: CDR1 SEHNR and CDR2 FQNEAQ (reference sequence). V lost 2 bases and J 5 bases, leaving 19 bases between the germline ends. The DNA for the CDR3 is TGTGCCAGCAGCTTATTAGGACAGCGGGACTACCACGAGCAGTACTTC. It yields the protein CASSLLGQRDYHEQYF.

This chain connects TRBV21-1 to TRBJ1-2; TRBD1 is the table's D call, not checked against the DNA. TRBV21-1 is reported as a pseudogene. This CDR3 contains 14 residues. CDR3 residues: CASSKGAANYGYTF. In DNA form, the CDR3 reads TGTGCCAGCAGCAAAGGGGCAGCTAACTATGGCTACACCTTC.

The chain links TRBV6-5 to TRBJ1-6; 7 nucleotides align to TRBD1. The trim removed 6 bases at V and 13 bases at J, leaving 12 bases unmatched. Germline CDR1 MNHEY, CDR2 SVGAGI. This CDR3 region has 14 residues. For the CDR3, the DNA is TGTGCCAGCAGGCCACAGAACAGGGGCTTCCCCCTCCACTTT. It yields the protein CASRPQNRGFPLHF.

The chain recombines TRBV6-5 with TRBJ1-3, with a tentative D call TRBD1 (5 bases). The germline V gene has CDR1 MNHEY and CDR2 SVGAGI. The V end was cut by 4 bases, the J end by 4 bases, with 11 bases between. The CDR3 loop spans 14 amino acids. CDR3 sequence (DNA): TGTGCCAGCAGTTCCGGACAAGGGGGAAACACCATATATTTT. Amino acids: CASSSGQGGNTIYF.

The V gene is TRBV14, the J gene TRBJ1-2, with 10 bases lining up with TRBD1. The germline V gene has CDR1 SGHDN and CDR2 FVKESK. The CDR3 consists of 16 residues. Unmatched junction bases numbered 13, after V lost 4 bases and J lost 8 bases. The CDR3 is CASSRNTGQGFGGYTF. In DNA, the CDR3 is TGTGCCAGCAGCCGGAACACGGGACAGGGGTTTGGAGGCTACACCTTC. The whole variable domain, remainder taken from reference TRBV14 and TRBJ1-2, is EAGVTQFPSHSVIEKGQTVTLRCDPISGHDNLYWYRRVMGKEIKFLLHFVKESKQDESGMPNNRFLAERTGGTYSTLKVQPAELEDSGVYFCASSRNTGQGFGGYTFGSGTRLTVV.

The CDR3 DNA follows: TGTGCCACCAGCAGAGTTCTAGCGGGAGGGCCTGGCCCCTACGAGCAGTACTTC. This gives the protein CATSRVLAGGPGPYEQYF. The chain couples TRBV15 to TRBJ2-7; 12 bases map to TRBD2. Trimming at V came to 1 base and at J to 2 bases, leaving 9 bases not matched to a gene. The CDR3 totals 18 residues. From germline, CDR1 is LNHNV and CDR2 YYDKDF (reference sequence).

The chain has TRBV27 and TRBJ1-2; TRBD1 aligns across 9 bases. Looked up from germline, CDR1 is MNHEY and CDR2 is SMNVEV (reference sequence). V trimming: 4 bases; J trimming: 8 bases; junction bases outside the gene matches: 5. CDR3 length equals 13 residues. In DNA form, the CDR3 reads TGTGCCAGCAGTTACAACAGGGGGCAAGGCTACACCTTC. This translates into CASSYNRGQGYTF.

The chain has TRBV5-8 and TRBJ2-7, with a possible D match to TRBD1 (5 bases). The CDR3 is 15 amino acids. Between the trimmed V and J ends, which lost 6 bases and 3 bases, there was a span of 19 bases. Germline V lookup: CDR1 SGHTS, CDR2 YDEGEE. CDR3 region: CASIGQGAVRYEQYF. The CDR3, as DNA: TGTGCCAGCATCGGCCAAGGGGCTGTCCGCTACGAGCAGTACTTC.

CDR3 residues: CASSPSSGLQYF. CDR3 nucleotides: TGTGCCAGCAGCCCCTCTAGCGGTCTGCAGTATTTT. The rearrangement links TRBV14 to TRBJ2-3, with TRBD2 matching 7 bases. J gave up 11 bases and V 4 bases, and 6 bases lay outside the gene matches. CDR3 length: 12 residues. Germline V gene data show CDR1 as SGHDN and CDR2 as FVKESK. Looking up the rest from reference TRBV14 and TRBJ2-3 gives the full variable domain: EAGVTQFPSHSVIEKGQTVTLRCDPISGHDNLYWYRRVMGKEIKFLLHFVKESKQDESGMPNNRFLAERTGGTYSTLKVQPAELEDSGVYFCASSPSSGLQYFGPGTRLTVL.

This chain uses TRBV28 with TRBJ1-5; possibly TRBD1 for D (5 bases). The CDR3 extends over 15 amino acids. The V gene's germline CDR1 is MDHEN and CDR2 SYDVKM. V was trimmed by 3 bases and J by 1 base, leaving 10 bases between them. CDR3 nucleotide sequence: TGTGCCAGCAGTTTTAGGCGGGACAGCAATCAGCCCCAGCATTTT. This translates into CASSFRRDSNQPQHF.

This chain links TRBV7-9 with TRBJ1-3; D ambiguous. V lost 3 bases, J lost 1 base, and 4 bases lay in between. This CDR3 spans 13 amino acids. Per germline, CDR1 SEHNR and CDR2 FQNEAQ (reference sequence). The CDR3 nucleotides read TGTGCCAGCAGCTTGGAGTCTGGAAACACCATATATTTT. It codes for CASSLESGNTIYF.

The chain couples TRBV18 to TRBJ2-3; D is unclear. Germline CDR1 reads KGHSH; CDR2 reads LQKENI. Deletions cut 6 bases from V and 5 bases from J, with 15 bases between. The CDR3 sequence is 14 residues long. CDR3 bases: TGTGCCAGCTCTCGAAATACGGGTCAAGATACGCAGTATTTT. Translated, it gives CASSRNTGQDTQYF.

This clone was counted between two and nine times. The chain is built from TRBV30 and TRBJ2-7; D unclear. V lost 0 bases to trimming and J lost 2 bases, with 5 bases between them. In germline, CDR1 is GTSNPN, CDR2 SVGIG (reference sequence). This CDR3 has 12 amino acids. As DNA, the CDR3 is TGTGCCTGGAGTGTGAGCACCTACGAGCAGTACTTC. Translating gives CAWSVSTYEQYF.

V usage is TRBV7-3 and J usage is TRBJ1-2, with 8 nucleotides matching TRBD1. The CDR3 loop spans 16 amino acids. Germline V lookup: CDR1 SGHTA, CDR2 FQGTGA. V dropped 5 bases and J dropped 4; count of bases not matched to a gene: 12. CDR3 amino acids: CASSKGAGGVGYGYTF. CDR3 in DNA: TGTGCCAGCAGCAAGGGAGCAGGGGGCGTCGGCTATGGCTACACCTTC.

The chain uses TRBV7-9 and TRBJ2-1; 8 nucleotides match TRBD2. V lost 4 bases to trimming and J lost 3 bases; unmatched junction nucleotides: 14. Germline CDR1 is SEHNR and CDR2 is FQNEAQ (reference sequence). This CDR3 has 18 amino acids. CDR3 residues: CASSSDGWGLVFYNEQFF. In nucleotides, the CDR3 is TGTGCCAGCAGCTCCGACGGTTGGGGACTAGTTTTCTACAATGAGCAGTTCTTC.

This clone was seen only once. V and J are TRBV11-2 and TRBJ1-5, with TRBD1 matching 7 bases. CDR1 is SGHAT, CDR2 FQNNGV, per germline. V trimming: 4 bases; J trimming: 4 bases; junction bases outside the gene matches: 1. The CDR3 runs 13 residues. Here the CDR3 reads CASSSQGNQPQHF. The DNA for the CDR3 is TGTGCCAGCAGCTCACAGGGGAATCAGCCCCAGCATTTT. The complete variable domain, with remaining parts taken from reference TRBV11-2 and TRBJ1-5, reads EAGVAQSPRYKIIEKRQSVAFWCNPISGHATLYWYQQILGQGPKLLIQFQNNGVVDDSQLPKDRFSAERLKGVDSTLKIQPAKLEDSAVYLCASSSQGNQPQHFGDGTRLSIL.

This chain uses TRBV6-5 with TRBJ2-7, with TRBD1 matching over 8 bases. This CDR3 is built from 13 residues. V trimming: 6 bases; J trimming: 6 bases; junction bases outside the gene matches: 7. Per the germline V gene, CDR1 is MNHEY and CDR2 is SVGAGI. The CDR3 bases are TGTGCCAGCAGGGGCGGACAGGGCCTCGAGCAGTACTTC. Protein product: CASRGGQGLEQYF.

V and J are TRBV5-1 and TRBJ2-1, with TRBD2 matching 12 bases. The CDR3 runs 16 residues. V lost 5 bases and J lost 6; bases outside the gene matches: 9. Germline CDR1 and CDR2: SGHRS and YFSETQ. Here the CDR3 reads CASRTSGSLRGNEQFF. The DNA of the CDR3 is TGCGCCAGCAGGACTAGCGGGAGCCTTCGTGGCAATGAGCAGTTCTTC. The variable domain in full, with the rest retrieved from reference TRBV5-1 and TRBJ2-1, is KAGVTQTPRYLIKTRGQQVTLSCSPISGHRSVSWYQQTPGQGLQFLFEYFSETQRNKGNFPGRFSGRQFSNSRSEMNVSTLELGDSALYLCASRTSGSLRGNEQFFGPGTRLTVL.

V and J are TRBV18 and TRBJ2-4, with D unclear. V lost 3 bases to trimming and J lost 1 base, with 10 bases between them. The CDR3 loop spans 15 amino acids. Germline CDR1 and CDR2: KGHSH and LQKENI. The CDR3 bases are TGTGCCAGCTCACCCGGTCAACGTGCCAAAAACATTCAGTACTTC. Translation: CASSPGQRAKNIQYF.

On this clone itself: The sample contains more than one DNA sequence encoding this CDR3. The V call is TRBV18, the J call TRBJ1-3; no clear D gene. The CDR3 extends over 13 amino acids. Germline assignment: CDR1 KGHSH and CDR2 LQKENI. V was clipped by 3 bases and J by 3 bases, with 6 bases between them. CDR3 residues: CASSPSSGNTIYF. Here the CDR3 DNA reads TGTGCCAGCTCACCTTCGAGTGGAAACACCATATATTTT. Based on the CDR3 plus reference TRBV18 and TRBJ1-3, the full variable domain is NAGVMQNPRHLVRRRGQEARLRCSPMKGHSHVYWYRQLPEEGLKFMVYLQKENIIDESGMPKERFSAEFPKEGPSILRIQQVVRGDSAAYFCASSPSSGNTIYFGEGSWLTVV.

J is TRBJ1-1 and V is TRBV9, with unresolved D. Germline-derived CDR1 and CDR2 are SGDLS and YYNGEE. V lost 2 bases to trimming and J lost 4 bases, with 9 bases between them. This CDR3 comprises 13 residues. CDR3 amino acids: CASSVFDSTEAFF. The DNA of the CDR3 is TGTGCCAGCAGCGTTTTTGATAGCACTGAAGCTTTCTTT.